The entry below gives a single T cell receptor beta chain sequence along with its context. This CDR3 contains 15 residues. Losses at the gene ends were 4 bases for V and 3 bases for J; bases not matched to a gene: 3. Germline V gene data show CDR1 as MNHEY and CDR2 as SVGAGI. This sample was included in a study of blood T cell repertoires in COVID-19. Study-wide background: From the United States, Italy and Spain came samples of acute and convalescent COVID-19. The cDNA or gDNA used as material had been derived from T cells, B-cell-depleted T cells, or PBMCs.

As handled by the study authors: Reference gene primers were amplified, and this amplification served to estimate nucleated cell counts. Assay: immunoSEQ multiplex PCR; the TCRdb copy retains only in-frame clones and omits some. V and J calls and clone size are copied from that table; D and trimming were computed from the DNA. There are around 190,000 clones in the sample; 70% to 90% occur only once, and roughly 5% lies in the top ten. This sequence originates from a woman aged 80 or over with acute or convalescent COVID-19. The chain is built from TRBV6-5 and TRBJ2-2; 9 bases agree with TRBD2. Specimen: peripheral blood. CDR3 coding DNA: TGTGCCAGCAGTTGGCTAGCGGGGCACACCGGGGAGCTGTTTTTT. This sequence encodes CASSWLAGHTGELFF.